The 7 T cell receptor beta chains listed next were all sequenced from one sample in a study of blood T cell repertoires in COVID-19. Produced via immunoSEQ multiplex PCR; TCRdb's table is partial and in-frame only. The sample has about 350,000 clones; 87% are singletons. The sequenced sample was PBMCs or T cells enriched from blood (not recorded which). Every receptor here comes from a woman younger than 45 who had recovered from COVID-19.

The chain links TRBV6-6 to TRBJ2-7; TRBD2 matches at 7 bases. Germline lookup yields CDR1 MNHNY and CDR2 SVGAGI (reference sequence). This CDR3 spans 13 amino acids. Germline trimming cut 10 bases from V and 0 bases from J; bases unmatched to any gene: 6. The CDR3 bases are TGTGCCACCGGGAGGACCGCCTCCTACGAGCAGTACTTC. Its protein is CATGRTASYEQYF.

The chain joins TRBV5-8 to TRBJ1-2; perhaps TRBD1 as D (6 bases). This CDR3 contains 15 residues. V shed 0 bases and J shed 7 bases, with 16 bases lying between them. CDR1 SGHTS and CDR2 YDEGEE come from the germline V gene. The CDR3 loop reads CASSLVDRTDGGYTF. The CDR3 DNA follows: TGTGCCAGCAGCTTGGTGGACAGAACGGATGGTGGCTACACCTTC.

The rearrangement uses TRBV5-1 and TRBJ2-5; tentative D call: TRBD1 (5 bases). Looked up from germline, CDR1 is SGHRS and CDR2 is YFSETQ. Deletions cut 3 bases from V and 5 bases from J, with 17 bases between. CDR3 size: 15 residues. The chain's CDR3 is CASSYDSNVKETQYF. For the CDR3, the DNA is TGCGCCAGCAGCTACGACAGTAACGTGAAGGAGACCCAGTACTTC.

The rearrangement uses TRBV29-1 and TRBJ1-1; the match to TRBD1 covers 9 bases. After removal of 7 bases from V and 1 base from J, the junction contained 4 bases not matched to a gene. Germline V gene lookup returns CDR1 SQVTM and CDR2 ANQGSEA. The CDR3 totals 13 residues. In nucleotides, the CDR3 is TGCAGCGGCCGGGACAGGGAGAACACTGAAGCTTTCTTT. Encoded protein: CSGRDRENTEAFF.

V usage is TRBV5-1 and J usage is TRBJ2-1; the match to TRBD2 covers 11 bases. The germline V gene has CDR1 SGHRS and CDR2 YFSETQ. The trim removed 1 base at V and 2 bases at J, leaving 5 bases unmatched. The CDR3 contains 17 residues. As DNA, the CDR3 is TGCGCCAGCAGCTTGTCGACTAGCGGGGAGACCTACAATGAGCAGTTCTTC. Translation gives CASSLSTSGETYNEQFF.

The count of this clone is one. This sequence joins TRBV5-1 and TRBJ1-6, with 7 bases that match TRBD1. V shed 4 bases, J shed 7 bases, and the junction held 5 bases outside the gene matches. This CDR3 has 14 residues. Per germline, CDR1 SGHRS and CDR2 YFSETQ. CDR3 protein: CASSTQTGNSPLHF. CDR3 bases: TGCGCCAGCAGCACTCAGACAGGGAATTCACCCCTCCACTTT.

The chain couples TRBV4-2 to TRBJ2-1; D is perhaps TRBD2 (6 bases). The V end lost 0 bases, the J end lost 7 bases, and 16 bases lay between the germline ends. The CDR3 loop spans 16 amino acids. Per the germline V gene, CDR1 is LGHNA and CDR2 is YNFKEQ. The CDR3 loop is CASSQDWRGAANEQFF. DNA of the CDR3: TGTGCCAGCAGCCAAGATTGGCGGGGCGCGGCTAATGAGCAGTTCTTC.